This T cell receptor (beta chain) appears in the sequencing data of a study of blood T cell repertoires in COVID-19. Study details: Whether acute or convalescent, the COVID-19 samples came from the United States, Italy and Spain. From T cells, B-cell-depleted T cells, or PBMCs came the material, which was cDNA or gDNA.

Measured with immunoSEQ multiplex PCR; TCRdb has only the in-frame clones, and not every one. The sample lists under 45,000 clones, roughly 80% occurring once. The CDR3 length is 15 residues. Germline CDR1 LNHDA, CDR2 SQIVND (reference sequence). The V and J ends lost 4 bases and 0 bases respectively, with 9 bases between them. What was sequenced was peripheral blood. This sequence originates from a human donor in a cohort sampled during active COVID-19. V usage is TRBV19 and J usage is TRBJ1-4; D unresolved. The CDR3 sequence is CASSKPSSTNEKLFF. The CDR3 region has the DNA TGTGCCAGTAGTAAGCCCTCCTCAACTAATGAAAAACTGTTTTTT.